Below, 5 T cell receptor beta chains from the same sample are listed, as sequenced in a study of blood T cell repertoires in COVID-19. The data were produced by immunoSEQ multiplex PCR, yet TCRdb's version contains in-frame clones alone and is incomplete. The table includes fewer than 250,000 clones, about 80% detected once. Sequencing used PBMCs or T cells enriched from blood (not recorded which). These receptor sequences come from a woman aged 40 to 49 who had been exposed to COVID-19.

The V and J genes are TRBV23-1 and TRBJ1-1; tentatively, D is TRBD1 (5 bases). TRBV23-1 is an ORF for which the function is uncertain. V was trimmed by 4 bases and J by 3 bases, leaving 6 bases between them. The CDR3 runs to 12 residues. The CDR3 protein is CASSRGDTEAFF. CDR3 nucleotides: TGCGCCAGCAGTCGGGGGGACACTGAAGCTTTCTTT.

On this clone itself: Other DNA sequences from this sample encode an identical CDR3 as well. The chain carries TRBV12-3 or TRBV12-4 and TRBJ1-1, with 7 nucleotides matching TRBD1. Unmatched junction bases numbered 3, after V lost 5 bases and J lost 3 bases. This CDR3 is 13 amino acids long. Here the CDR3 DNA reads TGTGCCAGCAGTCTTACAGGGGACACTGAAGCTTTCTTT. Its protein product is CASSLTGDTEAFF.

This sequence joins TRBV6-2 or TRBV6-3 and TRBJ1-6, with TRBD1 identical over 9 bases. This CDR3 spans 15 amino acids. Germline trimming cut 2 bases from V and 5 bases from J; bases unmatched to any gene: 1. The germline V gene has CDR1 MNHEY and CDR2 SVGEGT. Here the CDR3 reads CASSYRDRDNSPLHF. The CDR3 DNA follows: TGTGCCAGCAGTTACCGGGACAGGGATAATTCACCCCTCCACTTT.

CDR3 sequence reads: CASSGYDRAVYEQYF. In nucleotides, the CDR3 is TGTGCCAGCAGTGGATACGACAGGGCTGTTTACGAGCAGTACTTC. The J gene is TRBJ2-7, the V gene TRBV6-4; 7 positions match TRBD1. Germline V CDR1 and CDR2: MRHNA, SNTAGT. J was trimmed by 4 bases and V by 4 bases; bases with no gene match: 10. The CDR3 has 15 residues.

V gene TRBV3-1 (or the pseudogene TRBV3-2) combines with J gene TRBJ2-3; D unresolved. CDR3 length equals 12 residues. Trimming stripped 4 bases from V and 2 bases from J, with 4 bases between. Germline V gives CDR1 LGHDT, CDR2 YNNKEL (reference sequence). CDR3 in DNA: TGTGCCAGCAGCCTAATCACAGATACGCAGTATTTT. This translates into CASSLITDTQYF.